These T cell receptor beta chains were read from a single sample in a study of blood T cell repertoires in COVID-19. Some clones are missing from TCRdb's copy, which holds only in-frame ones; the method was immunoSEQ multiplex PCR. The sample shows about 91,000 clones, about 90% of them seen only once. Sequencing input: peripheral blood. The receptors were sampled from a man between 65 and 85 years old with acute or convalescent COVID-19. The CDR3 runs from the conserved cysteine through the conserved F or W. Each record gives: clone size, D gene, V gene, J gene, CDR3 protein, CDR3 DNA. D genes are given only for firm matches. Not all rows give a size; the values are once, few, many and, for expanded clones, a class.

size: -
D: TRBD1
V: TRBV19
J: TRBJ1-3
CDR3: CASTSQGAVGNTIYF
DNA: TGTGCCAGTACCTCACAGGGGGCGGTCGGAAACACCATATATTTT

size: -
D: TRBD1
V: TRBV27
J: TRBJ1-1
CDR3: CASSLGQGPEAFF
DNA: TGTGCCAGCAGTTTGGGACAGGGCCCTGAAGCTTTCTTT

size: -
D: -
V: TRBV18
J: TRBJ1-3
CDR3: CASSPRTVSGNTIYF
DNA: TGTGCCAGCTCACCCAGGACAGTGTCTGGAAACACCATATATTTT

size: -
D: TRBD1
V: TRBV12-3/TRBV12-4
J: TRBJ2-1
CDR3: CASSRAPTGWQFF
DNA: TGTGCCAGCAGTCGGGCCCCGACAGGGTGGCAGTTCTTC

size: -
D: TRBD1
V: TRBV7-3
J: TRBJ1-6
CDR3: CASSKGQGESPLHF
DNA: TGTGCCAGCAGCAAGGGACAGGGGGAATCACCCCTCCACTTT

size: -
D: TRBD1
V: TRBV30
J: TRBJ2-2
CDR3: CAWSVAPGGVGELFF
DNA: TGTGCCTGGAGTGTAGCCCCAGGGGGTGTCGGGGAGCTGTTTTTT

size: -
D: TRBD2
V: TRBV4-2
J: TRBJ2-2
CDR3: CASSPSGSGGAEGELFF
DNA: TGTGCCAGCAGCCCGAGCGGTAGCGGGGGGGCCGAGGGGGAGCTGTTTTTT

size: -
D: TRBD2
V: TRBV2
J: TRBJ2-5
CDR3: CASRHRLAGGKETQYF
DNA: TGTGCCAGCAGGCACCGGTTAGCGGGGGGAAAAGAGACCCAGTACTTC

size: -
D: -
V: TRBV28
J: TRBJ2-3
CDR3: CASSSLGSRTASTDTQYF
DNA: TGTGCCAGCAGTTCCCTCGGAAGTCGGACTGCTAGCACAGATACGCAGTATTTT

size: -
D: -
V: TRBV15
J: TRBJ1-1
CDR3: CATSRSNRNTEAFF
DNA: TGTGCCACCAGCAGGTCAAACAGGAACACTGAAGCTTTCTTT

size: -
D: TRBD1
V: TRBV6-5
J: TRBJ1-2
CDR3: CASSPRTGNYGYTF
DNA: TGTGCCAGCAGCCCAAGGACAGGGAACTATGGCTACACCTTC

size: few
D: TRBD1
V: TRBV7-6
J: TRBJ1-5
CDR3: CASSIGSGTGTGNQPQHF
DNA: TGTGCCAGCAGCATTGGGTCCGGGACAGGGACGGGCAATCAGCCCCAGCATTTT

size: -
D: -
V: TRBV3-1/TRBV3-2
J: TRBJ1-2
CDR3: CASSQDRLRGHGYGYTF
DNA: TGTGCCAGCAGCCAAGATCGCTTAAGGGGCCACGGCTATGGCTACACCTTC

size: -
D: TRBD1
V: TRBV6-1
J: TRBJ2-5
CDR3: CASSEPGRGQKETQYF
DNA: TGTGCCAGCAGTGAACCGGGCAGGGGGCAGAAAGAGACCCAGTACTTC

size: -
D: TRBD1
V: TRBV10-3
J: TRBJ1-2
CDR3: CAISESGTGAFGYTF
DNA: TGTGCCATCAGTGAAAGCGGGACAGGGGCTTTTGGCTACACCTTC

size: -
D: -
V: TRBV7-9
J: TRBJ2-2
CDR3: CASSPYGVTGELFF
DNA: TGTGCCAGCAGCCCTTACGGGGTGACCGGGGAGCTGTTTTTT

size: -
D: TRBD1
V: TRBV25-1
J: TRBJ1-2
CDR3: CASSGTGGADLYGYTF
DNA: TGTGCCAGCAGTGGGACAGGGGGCGCCGACCTGTATGGCTACACCTTC

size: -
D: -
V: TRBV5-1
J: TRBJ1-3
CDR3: CASSLEGGPAGNTIYF
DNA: TGCGCCAGCAGCTTGGAGGGGGGGCCGGCTGGAAACACCATATATTTT

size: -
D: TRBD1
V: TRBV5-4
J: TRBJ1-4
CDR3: CASSFGPGQGEEKLFF
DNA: TGTGCCAGCAGCTTTGGTCCGGGACAGGGAGAGGAAAAACTGTTTTTT

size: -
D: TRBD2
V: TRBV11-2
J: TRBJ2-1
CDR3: CASSLGAGKQFF
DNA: TGTGCCAGCAGCTTAGGAGCGGGGAAGCAGTTCTTC

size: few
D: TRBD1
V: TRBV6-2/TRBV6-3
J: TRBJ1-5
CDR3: CASSQSTGGNQPQHF
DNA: TGTGCCAGCAGTCAAAGCACAGGGGGCAATCAGCCCCAGCATTTT

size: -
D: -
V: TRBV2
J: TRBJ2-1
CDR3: CASRAESYNEQFF
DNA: TGTGCCAGCAGGGCAGAAAGCTACAATGAGCAGTTCTTC

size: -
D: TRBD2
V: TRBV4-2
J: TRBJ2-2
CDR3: CASSQETSGGIGELFF
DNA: TGTGCCAGCAGCCAAGAGACTAGCGGGGGGATCGGGGAGCTGTTTTTT

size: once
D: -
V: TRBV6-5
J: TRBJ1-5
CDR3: CASIRQDDQPQHF
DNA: TGTGCCAGCATCAGACAGGATGATCAGCCCCAGCATTTT

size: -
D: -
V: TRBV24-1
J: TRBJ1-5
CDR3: CATSTVSFNQPQHF
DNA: TGTGCCACCAGTACAGTTTCGTTCAATCAGCCCCAGCATTTT

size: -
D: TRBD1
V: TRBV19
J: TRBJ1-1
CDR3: CASSFGQGATEAFF
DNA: TGTGCCAGTAGTTTTGGACAGGGTGCCACTGAAGCTTTCTTT

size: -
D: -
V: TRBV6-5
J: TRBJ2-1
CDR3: CASSNGWPNNEQFF
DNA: TGTGCCAGCAGCAACGGGTGGCCAAACAATGAGCAGTTCTTC

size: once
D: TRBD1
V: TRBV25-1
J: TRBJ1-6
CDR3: CASSVSDRFNSPLHF
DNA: TGTGCCAGCAGTGTGTCGGACAGGTTCAATTCACCCCTCCACTTT

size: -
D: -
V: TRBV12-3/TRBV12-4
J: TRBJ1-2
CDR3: CASSFGLNYGYTF
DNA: TGTGCCAGCAGTTTTGGCTTGAACTATGGCTACACCTTC

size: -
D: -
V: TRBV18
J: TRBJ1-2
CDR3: CASSPSGTRGDGYTF
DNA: TGTGCCAGCTCACCATCGGGGACACGGGGAGATGGCTACACCTTC

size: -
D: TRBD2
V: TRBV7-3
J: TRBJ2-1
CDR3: CASSLTPSGGADEQFF
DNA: TGTGCCAGCAGCTTAACCCCCAGCGGGGGGGCAGATGAGCAGTTCTTC

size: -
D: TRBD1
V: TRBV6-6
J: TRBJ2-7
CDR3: CASSYPRGTGVDEQYF
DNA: TGTGCCAGCAGTTACCCGAGGGGGACAGGGGTCGACGAGCAGTACTTC

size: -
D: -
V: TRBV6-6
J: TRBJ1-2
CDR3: CASSYFSGRDGYTF
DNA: TGTGCCAGCAGTTACTTCAGTGGTCGGGATGGCTACACCTTC

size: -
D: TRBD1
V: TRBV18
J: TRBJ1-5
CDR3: CASSPGQVLSNQPQHF
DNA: TGTGCCAGCTCACCGGGACAGGTACTTAGCAATCAGCCCCAGCATTTT

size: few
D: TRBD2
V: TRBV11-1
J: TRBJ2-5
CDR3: CASSLGGGVEETQYF
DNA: TGTGCCAGCAGCTTAGGCGGGGGGGTCGAAGAGACCCAGTACTTC

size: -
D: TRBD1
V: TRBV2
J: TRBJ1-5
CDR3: CASSGVTGGNNQPQHF
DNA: TGTGCCAGCAGTGGTGTGACAGGGGGCAACAATCAGCCCCAGCATTTT

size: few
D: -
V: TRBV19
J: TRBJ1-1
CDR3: CASSMQNMNTEAFF
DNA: TGTGCCAGTAGTATGCAAAACATGAACACTGAAGCTTTCTTT

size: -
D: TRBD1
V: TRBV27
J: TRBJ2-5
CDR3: CASSWTGGQETQYF
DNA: TGTGCCAGCAGTTGGACAGGGGGCCAAGAGACCCAGTACTTC

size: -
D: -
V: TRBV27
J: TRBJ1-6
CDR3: CASRVSNSPLHF
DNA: TGTGCCAGCCGCGTTTCCAATTCACCCCTCCACTTT

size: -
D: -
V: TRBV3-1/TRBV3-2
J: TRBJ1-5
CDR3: CASSQDLGGVGQPQHF
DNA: TGTGCCAGCAGCCAAGATCTAGGGGGGGTGGGTCAGCCCCAGCATTTT

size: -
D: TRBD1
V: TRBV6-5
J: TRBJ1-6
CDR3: CASRWTGDNSPLHF
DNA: TGTGCCAGCAGATGGACAGGCGATAATTCACCCCTCCACTTT

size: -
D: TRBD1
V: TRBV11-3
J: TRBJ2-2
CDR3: CASSRDRGDVGELFF
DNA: TGTGCCAGCAGTCGGGACAGGGGGGACGTCGGGGAGCTGTTTTTT

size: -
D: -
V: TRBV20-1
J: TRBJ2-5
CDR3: CSASAGETQYF
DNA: TGCAGTGCTAGTGCAGGGGAGACCCAGTACTTC

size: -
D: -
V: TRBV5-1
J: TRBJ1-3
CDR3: CASSLEGDGNTIYF
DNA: TGCGCCAGCAGCTTGGAGGGAGATGGAAACACCATATATTTT

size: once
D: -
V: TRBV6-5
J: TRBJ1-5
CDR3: CASSPTGEINQPQHF
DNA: TGTGCCAGCAGCCCCACGGGAGAGATCAATCAGCCCCAGCATTTT

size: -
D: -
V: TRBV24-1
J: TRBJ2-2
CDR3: CATRTANTGELFF
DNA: TGTGCCACCAGGACAGCTAACACCGGGGAGCTGTTTTTT

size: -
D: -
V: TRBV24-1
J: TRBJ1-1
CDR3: CATSDRTGVVITEAFF
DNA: TGTGCCACCAGTGATCGCACCGGAGTAGTTATCACTGAAGCTTTCTTT

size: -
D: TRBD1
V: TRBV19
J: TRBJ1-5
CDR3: CASSMGRGRDDQPQHF
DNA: TGTGCCAGTAGTATGGGCAGGGGGCGGGACGATCAGCCCCAGCATTTT